This T cell receptor beta chain was profiled in a study of neurological immune-mediated disorders. Time point in this sample: longitudinal time-point 3. The study's findings and limits: Expanded clones shared no CDR3 amino acid sequences across subjects, suggesting private repertoires in all groups. Patients with HTLV-1-associated myelopathy showed the most TCR clonal expansion. Those with multiple sclerosis showed the least, falling below healthy controls. Phylogenetic grouping put 18 of 34 multiple sclerosis patients' repertoires into one related-CDR3 cluster, a possible signature.

The cDNA was generated by 5'RACE with 10-nucleotide random UMIs. TCRdb passed the 5' RACE reads through MiXCR, listing each CDR3 protein once. This table has 84,000 or so distinct CDR3 sequences, roughly 4.3% appearing once. The V and J ends lost 4 bases and 7 bases respectively, with 10 bases between them. Looked up from germline, CDR1 is SQVTM and CDR2 is ANQGSEA. The CDR3 totals 11 residues. This clonotype was observed many times. Its antigen is as yet unknown. The clonotype was recovered from a woman in her fifties or sixties with multiple sclerosis. Sample: PBMCs. This chain links TRBV29-1 with TRBJ1-2; D is unresolved. In DNA, the CDR3 is TGCAGCGTTGGTGGAGGTGGTGGCTACACCTTC. It encodes CSVGGGGGYTF.